Following are 11 T cell receptor beta chains from one sample sequenced in a study of cytomegalovirus exposure and HLA in healthy donors. The PCR made use of 60 Vbeta and 13 Jbeta primers. TCRdb keeps only in-frame clones here, not all; method: immunoSEQ multiplex PCR. This table holds approximately 140,000 clones, roughly four fifths found once. The sequenced sample was PBMCs. These receptors were obtained from a man aged 35 to 55 in good health and CMV-seropositive.

The chain links TRBV29-1 to TRBJ2-7; 11 bases match TRBD2. The length of the CDR3 is 14 residues. Germline loops: CDR1 SQVTM, CDR2 ANQGSEA. V shed 4 bases and J 3 bases; nucleotides not matched to a gene: 5. The CDR3, as DNA: TGCAGCGTTGTAATAGCGGGAGGGGGCTACGAGCAGTACTTC. Its translation: CSVVIAGGGYEQYF.

The J gene is TRBJ2-7, the V gene TRBV27, with 7 bases fitting TRBD1. Germline CDR1 and CDR2: MNHEY and SMNVEV (reference sequence). The CDR3 is 14 amino acids. J was trimmed by 2 bases and V by 6 bases; bases with no gene match: 7. DNA for the CDR3: TGTGCCAGCAGATTCGGACAGGACCCCTACGAGCAGTACTTC. This gives the protein CASRFGQDPYEQYF.

This chain joins TRBV14 and TRBJ2-3, with 8 nucleotides matching TRBD1. The CDR3 is 19 residues long. After removal of 1 base from V and 5 bases from J, the junction contained 17 bases not matched to a gene. Germline V gene sequence: CDR1 SGHDN, CDR2 FVKESK. The CDR3 reads CASSQVSGVGTGGLDTQYF. In nucleotides, the CDR3 is TGTGCCAGCAGCCAAGTCTCCGGCGTGGGGACAGGCGGGTTAGATACGCAGTATTTT.

V and J are TRBV6-5 and TRBJ2-3; D remains unclear. Deletions cut 6 bases from V and 1 base from J, with 11 bases between. Germline V lookup: CDR1 MNHEY, CDR2 SVGAGI. The CDR3 covers 14 residues. CDR3: CASSRTQRTDTQYF. The CDR3 DNA reads TGTGCCAGCAGCCGCACACAACGCACAGATACGCAGTATTTT.

As to this clone: Germline and junction disagree at one end, which may indicate a read error. The chain has TRBV7-9 and TRBJ2-7; D is unclear. Germline V gene sequence: CDR1 SEHNR, CDR2 FQNEAQ (reference sequence). This CDR3 has 15 residues. The CDR3 DNA reads as TGTTCCAGCAGCGTACTGACTTCCGCCTACTACGAGCAGTACTTC. Amino acids: CSSSVLTSAYYEQYF.

This clone has only a few counts. V and J are TRBV6-1 and TRBJ2-7, with D hard to call. This CDR3 comprises 14 residues. V was trimmed by 3 bases and J by 6 bases, leaving 15 bases between them. Germline V lookup: CDR1 MNHNS, CDR2 SASEGT. The CDR3 reads CASSDPPLGGEQYF. The CDR3 DNA reads as TGTGCCAGCAGTGATCCACCCCTAGGTGGCGAGCAGTACTTC.

V and J are TRBV10-3 and TRBJ2-3; maybe TRBD2 (6 bases). The CDR3 loop spans 13 amino acids. The V end was cut by 2 bases, the J end by 3 bases, with 6 bases between. Germline values: CDR1 ENHRY, CDR2 SYGVKD. The CDR3 DNA sequence: TGTGCCATCAGTGAGCGGGAGACAGATACGCAGTATTTT. Protein product: CAISERETDTQYF.

Written as DNA, the CDR3 is TGTGCCAGCAGCCAACAACAGGGACGGGAAACTGAAGCTTTCTTT. This sequence encodes CASSQQQGRETEAFF. The V gene is TRBV7-9, the J gene TRBJ1-1; tentative D call: TRBD1 (6 bases). Germline assignment: CDR1 SEHNR and CDR2 FQNEAQ (reference sequence). V was shortened by 5 bases and J by 5 bases, with 18 bases between the two germline ends. The CDR3 is 15 amino acids.

In this sample, this clone turned up once. CDR3 sequence: CSVEGRDSPPYNEQFF. CDR3 DNA: TGCAGCGTTGAAGGGAGGGACTCCCCTCCCTACAATGAGCAGTTCTTC. This chain uses TRBV29-1 with TRBJ2-1; maybe TRBD2 (6 bases). Germline V gene data show CDR1 as SQVTM and CDR2 as ANQGSEA. V was trimmed by 1 base and J by 2 bases, leaving 15 bases between them. The CDR3 loop spans 16 amino acids.

This clone was detected only once. The rearrangement uses TRBV6-5 and TRBJ2-7; D is possibly TRBD2 (6 bases). Germline V gives CDR1 MNHEY, CDR2 SVGAGI. The CDR3 extends over 14 amino acids. V was cut by 7 bases and J by 6 bases, with 19 bases left in between. CDR3 loop: CASNRASDSFEQYF. Here the CDR3 DNA reads TGTGCCAGCAATAGGGCTAGCGATTCTTTCGAGCAGTACTTC.

The V gene is TRBV29-1, the J gene TRBJ2-7; 9 nucleotides agree with TRBD1. The CDR3 extends over 14 amino acids. Per the germline V gene, CDR1 is SQVTM and CDR2 is ANQGSEA. The V segment lost 6 bases and the J segment 0 bases; nucleotides outside the gene matches: 6. The CDR3 spells CSVTQGASSYEQYF. In DNA, the CDR3 is TGCAGCGTCACACAGGGGGCTAGCTCCTACGAGCAGTACTTC.